The 9 T cell receptor beta chains below were found in one sample sequenced in a study of blood T cell repertoires in COVID-19. Sequencing was performed with immunoSEQ multiplex PCR; in TCRdb, only in-frame clones are kept and a portion is missing. The sample lists fewer than 500,000 clones; approximately 77% were seen once. Sequenced input: peripheral blood. The receptors were gathered from a human donor with acute or convalescent COVID-19. The donor label of this sample is uncertain.

CDR3 sequence (DNA): TGTGCCAGCAGTTACCCGGACAGGGGACCCTATGGCTACACCTTC. Its translation: CASSYPDRGPYGYTF. The J gene is TRBJ1-2, the V gene TRBV6-2 or TRBV6-3; 9 nucleotides line up with TRBD1. The CDR3 length is 15 residues. Germline CDR1 and CDR2: MNHEY and SVGEGT. With V trimmed by 2 bases and J by 4 bases, 5 bases remained unmatched.

The chain joins TRBV18 to TRBJ2-5; 8 bases are a match to TRBD2. Losses at the gene ends were 2 bases for V and 0 bases for J; bases not matched to a gene: 2. CDR1 and CDR2 from the germline V gene are KGHSH and LQKENI. The CDR3 is 15 amino acids. The CDR3: CASSPNSGNQETQYF. In DNA form, the CDR3 reads TGTGCCAGCTCACCAAATAGCGGGAACCAAGAGACCCAGTACTTC.

The chain carries TRBV4-1 and TRBJ2-2; 7 positions match TRBD1. From germline, CDR1 is MGHRA and CDR2 YSYEKL. With 2 bases clipped from V and 6 bases from J, the junction kept 12 bases outside the gene matches. The CDR3 sequence is 17 residues long. This chain's CDR3 is CASSQRPQGRMSGELFF. CDR3 DNA: TGCGCCAGCAGCCAACGACCACAGGGGAGAATGTCCGGGGAGCTGTTTTTT.

This clone was seen only a few times. The rearrangement uses TRBV27 and TRBJ1-1; D perhaps matches TRBD1 (5 bases). Trimming shortened V by 6 bases and J by 0 bases, and 14 bases separated the two germline ends. The CDR3 is 15 amino acids. The germline V gene encodes CDR1 MNHEY and CDR2 SMNVEV (reference sequence). The CDR3 coding sequence is TGTGCCAGCAGATCCCGACGGGGGATGAACACTGAAGCTTTCTTT. It is translated as CASRSRRGMNTEAFF.

This chain uses TRBV27 with TRBJ2-2; no clear D gene. The CDR3 consists of 14 residues. Trimming pared 6 bases from V and 6 bases from J, leaving 14 bases between. CDR1 is MNHEY, CDR2 SMNVEV, per germline (reference sequence). The CDR3 loop is CASSSGLRAGELFF. The CDR3 DNA reads TGTGCCAGCAGCTCCGGCCTACGGGCCGGGGAGCTGTTTTTT.

The chain recombines TRBV7-9 with TRBJ2-1; TRBD2 is a possible D gene (6 bases). This CDR3 comprises 15 residues. V lost 5 bases to trimming and J lost 8 bases, with 19 bases between them. Germline V gene lookup returns CDR1 SEHNR and CDR2 FQNEAQ (reference sequence). The CDR3 is CASSPPPRGGYEQFF. The CDR3 nucleotides read TGTGCCAGCAGCCCACCACCGAGGGGAGGATATGAGCAGTTCTTC.

CDR3 sequence reads: CASSPLGGPSDTQYF. CDR3 DNA sequence: TGTGCCAGCAGCCCCCTCGGGGGGCCCTCAGATACGCAGTATTTT. The V and J genes are TRBV7-9 and TRBJ2-3; the D gene is possibly TRBD2 (7 bases). The germline V and J ends were trimmed by 5 bases and 4 bases, with 16 bases remaining between them. Per germline, CDR1 SEHNR and CDR2 FQNEAQ (reference sequence). This CDR3 spans 15 amino acids.

J is TRBJ1-5 and V is TRBV6-6; 7 bases align to TRBD1. The germline V gene encodes CDR1 MNHNY and CDR2 SVGAGI (reference sequence). The CDR3 has 18 amino acids. V trimming: 5 bases; J trimming: 1 base; junction bases outside the gene matches: 14. Here the CDR3 DNA reads TGTGCCAGCAGTCTCTTCGTGGGGGCAGGGGGAAGCAATCAGCCCCAGCATTTT. Translated: CASSLFVGAGGSNQPQHF.

This chain links TRBV18 with TRBJ2-3; D is uncertain. V was clipped by 1 base and J by 0 bases, with 5 bases between them. The CDR3 spans 14 residues. Per germline, CDR1 KGHSH and CDR2 LQKENI. The CDR3 spells CASSPLTSTDTQYF. In nucleotides, the CDR3 is TGTGCCAGCTCACCACTAACAAGCACAGATACGCAGTATTTT.